The following is a T cell receptor beta chain sequence with its context. Its binding antigen is unknown. No quality values exist for individual bases; no much larger clone is one base distant. TCRbeta CDR3 regions were amplified from genomic DNA by means of the immunoSEQ Assay, a bias-controlled multiplex PCR. From the authors' description of their analysis: The number of nucleated cells in each sample was estimated by amplification of reference gene primers within the assay. To quantify the absolute abundance of each unique TCRbeta CDR3 rearrangement, sequence reads were collapsed and filtered. For each sample, productive Simpson clonality was calculated by taking the square root of Simpson's diversity index across productive rearrangements. TCRdb's version of the immuneACCESS table is confined to in-frame rearrangements and falls short of the full clone set. An unresolved V gene accounts for under half of the shortfall where checked; the remainder is of unknown origin. V, J and clone size are those of that table, while D and trimming were read from the DNA. This sample is represented by about 82,000 clones; over 80% of them were singletons. The ten top clones hold 18% of the sample.

The record originates from a study of blood T cell repertoires in COVID-19 (dated by TCRdb to 2020 to 2022). Notes on the research overall: Collaborator samples came from the United States, Italy and Spain and covered acute and convalescent phases of COVID-19. The samples were drawn from two sources: the first 160 participants of the ongoing ImmuneRACE study, and 1,000 to 1,500 subjects contributed by 6 global collaborators. Deeply sampled blood TCRbeta repertoires from subjects exposed to, actively infected with, or recovered from COVID-19 were included in the dataset. The sample metadata nearly always contained a de-identified subject ID, COVID-19 status, age in years and sex. The prospective study material was composed of cDNA or gDNA derived from T cells, B-cell-depleted T cells, or PBMCs. The repertoires were released in a freely available public database meant as a resource for research on the immune response to SARS-CoV-2. HLA class I and class II types, where available, came from metadata supplied by the sample provider rather than from assay-based typing. The investigation overall reported the following: Clinical and demographic metadata were provided uncurated, with the amount varying by source and participant.

Unmatched junction bases come to 3, with V trimmed by 4 bases and J by 4 bases. Including the terminal cysteine and phenylalanine, the CDR3 comprises 15 residues. Only the CDR3 portion is preserved as DNA: 45 bases, with reading frame beginning at the first base. The germline V gene sets CDR1 to SGHDN and CDR2 to FVKESK. Each collaborating institution followed its own protocols to collect whole blood in K2EDTA tubes. For TCRbeta analysis, collaborators shipped samples in one of three forms: frozen whole blood, isolated PBMCs, or DNA extracted from either of those sample types. This chain is built from TRBV14 and TRBJ2-1, with 11 middle bases fitting TRBD2. Sequencing was carried out using peripheral blood. The TCR comes from a man at least 80 years old with active or convalescent COVID-19. CDR3 region: CASSLLAGGYNEQFF. The DNA sequence follows: TGTGCCAGCAGCCTTCTAGCGGGGGGATACAATGAGCAGTTCTTC.